The 23 T cell receptor beta chains given below trace back to one sample, sequenced in a study of beta chain features in type 1 diabetes. Study-level points and caveats: In every one of the four CD4+ subsets, TCRB CDR3s were moderately but significantly shorter in Type 1 diabetes patients.

The antigens these receptors bind are not known. Sequenced material consisted of expressed TCRB transcripts (all of the isolated RNA was reverse transcribed). Generated by immunoSEQ multiplex PCR, the TCRdb table keeps only in-frame clones and is missing some. Altogether 93,000 or so clones are present, about 26% being singletons, with the ten largest covering around 0.5%. The sample consisted of central memory CD4+ T cells from blood. The source is a young woman with type 1 diabetes.

The chain has TRBV5-1 and TRBJ2-1; no firm D call. This CDR3 comprises 15 residues. The germline V gene encodes CDR1 SGHRS and CDR2 YFSETQ. The V end lost 2 bases, the J end lost 0 bases, and 9 bases lay between the germline ends. This CDR3 is CASSLASGSYNEQFF. In nucleotides, the CDR3 is TGCGCCAGCAGCTTAGCGTCGGGCTCCTACAATGAGCAGTTCTTC.

This clone has more than one count but fewer than ten. The chain links TRBV6-6 to TRBJ2-1; D might be TRBD2 (5 bases). The CDR3 has 16 residues. Trimming stripped 6 bases from V and 0 bases from J, with 15 bases between. CDR1 is MNHNY and CDR2 is SVGAGI in the germline V gene (reference sequence). The CDR3 protein is CASSPVASSSYNEQFF. CDR3 nucleotides: TGTGCCAGCAGCCCCGTAGCGTCGAGCTCCTACAATGAGCAGTTCTTC.

The genes are TRBV5-1 and TRBJ2-1; TRBD2 matches 9 bases. Germline-derived CDR1 and CDR2 are SGHRS and YFSETQ. This CDR3 region has 14 residues. V lost 6 bases to trimming and J lost 7 bases; unmatched junction nucleotides: 8. CDR3 region: CASTINTSGNEQFF. The DNA of the CDR3 is TGCGCCAGCACCATTAATACTAGCGGGAATGAGCAGTTCTTC.

This clone was found a few times. V is TRBV2 and J is TRBJ2-1; 9 bases align to TRBD2. CDR1 and CDR2 from the germline V gene are SNHLY and FYNNEI. Losses at the gene ends were 3 bases for V and 5 bases for J; bases not matched to a gene: 5. The length of the CDR3 is 15 residues. CDR3 sequence (DNA): TGTGCCAGCAGTGATGCCGCTAGCGGGAACAATGAGCAGTTCTTC. As protein: CASSDAASGNNEQFF.

This clone was seen only once. The chain couples TRBV6-5 to TRBJ2-7; 9 bases are a match to TRBD1. The germline V gene has CDR1 MNHEY and CDR2 SVGAGI. The CDR3 is 13 residues long. Germline trimming cut 6 bases from V and 2 bases from J; bases unmatched to any gene: 2. DNA for the CDR3: TGTGCCAGCAGGCGACAGGGGGCCTACGAGCAGTACTTC. Translation: CASRRQGAYEQYF.

This clone was picked up a small number of times. Within the sample, other DNA sequences also encode this same CDR3. The rearrangement uses TRBV2 and TRBJ1-1; 8 bases align to TRBD1. The CDR3 has 12 residues. V dropped 9 bases and J dropped 2; count of bases not matched to a gene: 2. Germline V gene lookup returns CDR1 SNHLY and CDR2 FYNNEI. As DNA, the CDR3 is TGTGCCAGTGGACAGGGAAACACTGAAGCTTTCTTT. This codes for CASGQGNTEAFF.

The rearrangement links TRBV29-1 to TRBJ2-1, with 13 nucleotides matching TRBD2. The CDR3 totals 16 residues. Germline V gene sequence: CDR1 SQVTM, CDR2 ANQGSEA. The junction had 4 bases not matched to a gene; V was cut back by 5 bases and J by 0 bases. The CDR3 coding sequence is TGCAGCGTTTTTACTAGCGGGAGGGTCTCCTACAATGAGCAGTTCTTC. Its translation is CSVFTSGRVSYNEQFF.

The chain combines TRBV29-1 with TRBJ1-1; TRBD1 might be the D (5 bases). V was clipped by 7 bases and J by 2 bases, with 20 bases between them. The germline V gene encodes CDR1 SQVTM and CDR2 ANQGSEA. The CDR3 is 15 amino acids. The CDR3 here is CSGRAPGTGNTEAFF. The CDR3 nucleotides are TGCAGCGGGAGAGCACCCGGGACTGGAAACACTGAAGCTTTCTTT.

V gene TRBV5-4 combines with J gene TRBJ2-5, with D unclear. This CDR3 comprises 13 residues. V lost 0 bases to trimming and J lost 1 base, with 4 bases between them. Germline values: CDR1 SGHNT, CDR2 YYREEE (reference sequence). This CDR3 is CASSLDFQETQYF. The CDR3 nucleotides are TGTGCCAGCAGCTTGGACTTCCAAGAGACCCAGTACTTC.

The J gene is TRBJ2-1, the V gene TRBV6-5; a weak D match, TRBD2 (6 bases). CDR1 is MNHEY, CDR2 SVGAGI, per germline. Trimming pared 6 bases from V and 9 bases from J, leaving 18 bases between. The CDR3 has 14 amino acids. The CDR3 region has the DNA TGTGCCAGCAGGAGGGGTGGCGGGAACGGTGAGCAGTTCTTC. Translating gives CASRRGGGNGEQFF.

CDR3 protein: CASTRGSEAFF. CDR3 DNA: TGTGCCAGCACCCGCGGGTCTGAAGCTTTCTTT. This chain connects TRBV6-5 to TRBJ1-1; D remains ambiguous. The CDR3 sequence is 11 residues long. Germline V lookup: CDR1 MNHEY, CDR2 SVGAGI. Trimming took 7 bases from V and 6 from J, leaving 9 bases between them.

The chain combines TRBV10-3 with TRBJ2-1, with 9 bases that match TRBD2. This CDR3 spans 16 amino acids. Losses at the gene ends were 6 bases for V and 6 bases for J; bases not matched to a gene: 12. Germline lookup yields CDR1 ENHRY and CDR2 SYGVKD. Written as DNA, the CDR3 is TGTGCCATCAGGCGACTTCCGGGACTAGCTTTCAATGAGCAGTTCTTC. This codes for CAIRRLPGLAFNEQFF.

The gene calls are TRBV2 and TRBJ1-5; D may be TRBD1 (6 bases). Germline values: CDR1 SNHLY, CDR2 FYNNEI. This CDR3 contains 14 residues. V dropped 6 bases and J dropped 4 bases, with 13 bases sitting between them. CDR3 in amino acids: CASREGHANQPQHF. In DNA form, the CDR3 reads TGTGCCAGCAGAGAGGGACACGCAAATCAGCCCCAGCATTTT. The variable domain in full, completed from reference TRBV2 and TRBJ1-5, reads EPEVTQTPSHQVTQMGQEVILRCVPISNHLYFYWYRQILGQKVEFLVSFYNNEISEKSEIFDDQFSVERPDGSNFTLKIRSTKLEDSAMYFCASREGHANQPQHFGDGTRLSIL.

The chain uses TRBV6-5 and TRBJ2-7; 8 bases match TRBD2. V dropped 9 bases and J dropped 6; count of bases not matched to a gene: 4. Per germline, CDR1 MNHEY and CDR2 SVGAGI. The CDR3 extends over 11 amino acids. For the CDR3, the DNA is TGTGCCAGTAGCGGGACCAGCGAGCAGTACTTC. Translated, it gives CASSGTSEQYF.

In this sample, this clone turned up many times. The chain couples TRBV23-1 to TRBJ1-2, with 8 bases identical to TRBD1. TRBV23-1 is classed as an ORF, of uncertain function. The CDR3 is made up of 14 amino acids. J was trimmed by 0 bases and V by 6 bases; bases with no gene match: 3. The CDR3 sequence is CASRGDRSNYGYTF. The CDR3 DNA is TGCGCCAGCAGAGGGGACAGGTCTAACTATGGCTACACCTTC.

This clone was seen only a few times. In DNA form, the CDR3 reads TGTGCCAGCAGCCCCCTCCCCCCGGGACTAGAATCGCCAGATACGCAGTATTTT. This translates into CASSPLPPGLESPDTQYF. This chain links TRBV9 with TRBJ2-3, with 8 bases aligning to TRBD2. This CDR3 comprises 18 residues. Germline V CDR1 and CDR2: SGDLS, YYNGEE. The V segment lost 4 bases and the J segment 4 bases; nucleotides outside the gene matches: 17. The whole variable domain, remainder taken from reference TRBV9 and TRBJ2-3, is DSGVTQTPKHLITATGQRVTLRCSPRSGDLSVYWYQQSLDQGLQFLIQYYNGEERAKGNILERFSAQQFPDLHSELNLSSLELGDSALYFCASSPLPPGLESPDTQYFGPGTRLTVL.

The chain is built from TRBV29-1 and TRBJ2-1, with TRBD2 identical over 10 bases. The CDR3 extends over 15 amino acids. Trimming took 8 bases from V and 1 from J; bases not matched to a gene: 8. Germline values: CDR1 SQVTM, CDR2 ANQGSEA. The CDR3 region is CSSMLAGASYNEQFF. CDR3 coding DNA: TGCAGCTCCATGCTAGCGGGGGCTTCCTACAATGAGCAGTTCTTC.

This clone has only a few counts. V gene TRBV30 combines with J gene TRBJ2-1; D might be TRBD1 (7 bases). Germline CDR1 is GTSNPN and CDR2 is SVGIG (reference sequence). The CDR3 is made up of 15 amino acids. Trimming took 5 bases from V and 3 from J, leaving 17 bases between them. The CDR3 DNA reads TGTGCCTGGGAGGAGGGGACAGCCGGCTACAATGAGCAGTTCTTC. The encoded protein is CAWEEGTAGYNEQFF. Variable domain in full (rest from reference TRBV30 and TRBJ2-1): SQTIHQWPATLVQPVGSPLSLECTVEGTSNPNLYWYRQAAGRGLQLLFYSVGIGQISSEVPQNLSASRPQDRQFILSSKKLLLSDSGFYLCAWEEGTAGYNEQFFGPGTRLTVL.

This chain connects TRBV11-3 to TRBJ2-1; TRBD2 matches at 7 bases. V shed 10 bases and J 8 bases; nucleotides not matched to a gene: 11. The CDR3 has 13 residues. Germline CDR1 reads SGHNT; CDR2 reads YENEEA. CDR3 residues: CATSRGLVDEQFF. The CDR3 nucleotides are TGTGCCACATCCCGTGGACTAGTCGATGAGCAGTTCTTC. Looking up the rest from reference TRBV11-3 and TRBJ2-1 gives the full variable domain: EAGVVQSPRYKIIEKKQPVAFWCNPISGHNTLYWYLQNLGQGPELLIRYENEEAVDDSQLPKDRFSAERLKGVDSTLKIQPAELGDSAVYLCATSRGLVDEQFFGPGTRLTVL.

This rearrangement joins TRBV6-5 to TRBJ2-3; D is perhaps TRBD1 (6 bases). Trimming took off 10 bases at V and 2 bases at J, with 13 bases between the two ends. Germline lookup yields CDR1 MNHEY and CDR2 SVGAGI. The CDR3 contains 13 residues. The CDR3 spells CATTTGYTDTQYF. DNA for the CDR3: TGTGCCACCACGACAGGTTACACAGATACGCAGTATTTT.

The V call is TRBV7-2, the J call TRBJ1-2; the D is unclear. From germline, CDR1 is SGHTA and CDR2 FQGNSA. CDR3 length: 13 amino acids. Trimming took 1 base from V and 9 from J, leaving 12 bases between them. The CDR3 nucleotides read TGTGCCAGCAGCTTAGTAGCTGTTAAAAGCTACACCTTC. This encodes CASSLVAVKSYTF.

The genes are TRBV5-1 and TRBJ2-6, with 8 bases fitting TRBD2. Germline V CDR1 and CDR2: SGHRS, YFSETQ. The CDR3 runs to 17 residues. J lost 0 bases, V lost 5 bases, and 7 bases had no gene match. The CDR3 spells CASRSQLAASGANVLTF. The CDR3 nucleotides read TGCGCCAGCAGATCTCAACTAGCGGCCTCTGGGGCCAACGTCCTGACTTTC.

This clone was picked up a small number of times. The rearrangement joins TRBV11-2 to TRBJ2-3; D is unclear. The V gene's germline CDR1 is SGHAT and CDR2 FQNNGV. Trimming removed 2 bases from V and 3 bases from J, with 9 bases in between. The CDR3 is made up of 14 amino acids. CDR3 in DNA: TGTGCCAGCAGCTTATTACAGCAAACAGATACGCAGTATTTT. Translating it yields CASSLLQQTDTQYF.